A single T cell receptor beta chain is shown here with its context. The antigen it recognizes is unknown. Nothing much larger sits one base from this clone, and base qualities are not available. Relative to germline, V is 3 bases shorter and J is 12 bases shorter, with 21 bases between their ends. Sequences MDHEN (CDR1) and SYDVKM (CDR2) are obtained from the germline V gene. The CDR3 goes from the cysteine to the phenylalanine over 15 residues. Just CDR3 DNA is preserved here, 45 bases in frame from base 1. The data belong to a study of cytomegalovirus exposure and HLA in healthy donors (dated by TCRdb to the late 2010s). About the investigation overall: An earlier analysis of more than 550 of the donors reported about 280 Gb of sequence data and some 110 million unique TCR beta sequences obtained from about 170 million T cells. Typing coverage varied by locus: about 620-640 donors for A, B, C, DRB1 and DQB1; more than 500 for DQA1; some 610 for DPA1; more than 450 for DPB1. Among some 400 genotyped donors of the cohort, an average of roughly 230,000 unique TCR beta nucleotide sequences was sequenced per donor, of which about 19% were non-productive. The study aimed to test whether cataloging public T cell receptors could reveal signatures of past pathogen exposure. To decide whether each TCR beta V gene segment behaved as functional or pseudogenic, an earlier analysis of 587 of the donors relied on high-throughput TCR beta sequencing. The study combined high-throughput TCR immunosequencing, statistical association of individual TCRs with disease status, and machine learning to predict cytomegalovirus infection status. An early release covering roughly 600 HLA-typed donors comprised about 320 gigabases of sequencing data and tens of millions of unique TCR sequences. Every repertoire in the discovery cohort had been generated on one and the same sequencing platform. Class I and class II HLA loci were covered by the typing at four-digit resolution. A later analysis re-examined previously published TCR beta repertoires from 600 to 700 donors and added high-resolution HLA genotyping to investigate patterns of TCR occurrence. Rather than drawing on any new phenotypic data, the later analysis identified candidate immune exposures from TCR beta sequences and the way those sequences occurred across donors. Using immunosequencing, the study profiled T cell repertoires from fewer than 850 subjects and related those repertoires to cytomegalovirus serostatus. Along with the roughly 670-subject first cohort, a separate validation cohort of over a hundred different subjects was used. In a later genetic analysis, genome-wide SNP genotypes for about 55% of the 666 donors were used, and that subset was treated as a discovery cohort. Four or five DR-DQ haplotypes were handled as single units for association and clustering, since linkage in the cohort was strong. Among the roughly 390 genotyped donors, around 79% belonged to the genetic ancestry cluster associated with self-reported Caucasian donors. Alongside the repertoire data, information on donor age, sex, ethnicity and CMV serostatus was compiled.

The cohort consisted of some 730 healthy bone marrow donors. All cohort members were sampled while nominally healthy, although unrecorded immune exposures were likely present. Of the roughly 720 cohort members, approximately 280 had positive CMV serostatus and approximately 360 had negative CMV serostatus, and CMV serostatus was not recorded for the donor. Every donor gave a peripheral blood sample, and the peripheral blood mononuclear cells from that sample were used for TCR beta sequencing. Genomic DNA was extracted from the blood cell samples with the Qiagen DNeasy Blood Extraction Kit. Libraries were prepared through the immunoSEQ multiplex PCR assay. For the multiplex PCR, a mixture combining 60 forward primers for TCR Vbeta segments and 13 reverse primers for TCR Jbeta segments was used. The CDR3 region of rearranged TCR beta genes was amplified from genomic DNA with a multiplex PCR assay. The amplified TCR beta libraries were sequenced on the Illumina HiSeq System as 87-base-pair reads. On the study's bioinformatics: A later analysis tallied approximately 87 million unique TCR beta chains across the 640 or so repertoires, and approximately 9.9 million of those chains were shared by two or more donors. Raw reads were error-corrected and collapsed into unique sequences with a nearest-neighbor algorithm that merged closely related sequences to remove PCR and sequencing errors. V, D and J gene segments were assigned by aligning CDR3 sequences to IMGT reference sequences. For a sequence to be retained, a match of at least six nucleotides to both a V gene segment and a J gene segment was required. A rearrangement counted as productive if the CDR3 had no stop codons and remained in frame with V and J, and every other rearrangement counted as non-productive. Following IMGT convention, CDR3 was defined as the stretch from the second conserved V-encoded cysteine up to the conserved J-encoded phenylalanine. Sequences without an unambiguous match to a single V gene segment were excluded from the earlier analysis of 450 to 750 of the donors. An earlier analysis of approximately 590 of the donors classified V segments as functional when productive rearrangements were above 56.7% and as segregating when the standard deviation between donors was above 5%. A statistical classification framework was built to diagnose cytomegalovirus status from the catalog of TCR beta chain sequences. A later analysis assigned V and J genes by comparing TCR nucleotide sequences with IMGT/GENE-DB human TR gene sequences. A later analysis assigned CDR3 sequences and most-parsimonious VDJ recombination scenarios with the TCRdist pipeline. In a later analysis, each TCR beta chain was defined by its CDR3 amino acid sequence together with its V-gene family, and reads lacking a unique V-gene family were excluded. To address suspected cross-contamination and a sequencing artifact, a later analysis removed 592 highly shared, low-generation-probability nucleotide sequences. In a later analysis, a clonal expansion index for each public chain was calculated from normalized within-repertoire ranks of inferred template counts. Generation probabilities in a later analysis came from a VDJ recombination model fitted to out-of-frame rearrangements, and those results were checked against IGoR. In a later analysis, hypergeometric tests were used to score TCR-TCR, TCR-HLA and TCR-CMV co-occurrence, with a repertoire-size bias correction applied to TCR pairs. To estimate false discovery rates, a later analysis permuted the HLA or CMV assignments 20 times. In a later analysis, co-occurring TCRs were grouped using DBSCAN, and TCRdist sequence similarity was added for clustering within HLA-allele-positive subsets. Repertoires with fewer than 30,000 or more than 120,000 public chains were left out of co-occurrence clustering, as were five repertoires with anomalous nucleotide sharing. The clones in this table, taken by TCRdb from immuneACCESS, are in-frame only. Not every clone is retained; where verified, under half of the shortfall comes from an unresolved V gene, and the cause of the rest is unknown. That table furnishes V, J and clone size, whereas the DNA furnished D and trimming. This sample lists around 100,000 clones; around 63% were detected once. Approximately 4.8% of the sample is held by the ten biggest clonotypes.

General conclusions and limits of the study: For the cohort, immune exposure information was limited to CMV serostatus. Three of the identified cytomegalovirus-associated TCR beta chains were confirmed in vitro to be specific for cytomegalovirus antigens. The classifier was reported to diagnose cytomegalovirus status with high specificity and sensitivity in both the original cohort and the validation cohort. The study listed 164 TCR beta chains as associated with cytomegalovirus. Correlated functional status among segregating V segments might reflect linkage disequilibrium, but an unknown experimental factor could not be ruled out. It was suggested by the authors that the approach could potentially be generalized to other disease states and immunological phenotypes. The earlier analysis of almost 600 of the donors excluded 15 to 20 rarely observed V segments, including chromosome 9 orphons, because counts were too low. In a later analysis, several top co-occurrence clusters were reported to appear linked to parvovirus B19, influenza, CMV and Epstein-Barr virus. A further reported finding was that TCR beta sequences accurately predicted the HLA-A and HLA-B alleles for most subjects in the first cohort. A later genetic analysis associated a missense DCLRE1C variant with V-gene and J-gene trimming of TCR beta chains, and an independent cohort replicated the association. In an earlier analysis of some 640 of the donors, most TCR beta V segments were observed in productive rearrangements about 90% or about 30% of the time, broadly matching IMGT annotations. When HLA alleles, especially DR and DQ, strongly co-occurred, attributing TCR associations to individual alleles was difficult. The presence/absence analyses assumed that sequencing depth was roughly uniform across donors, and that assumption may not be true. At a false discovery rate of 0.05, a later analysis linked 16,000 or so TCR beta sequences to specific HLA alleles. Some IMGT-functional V segments, including TRBV6-2 and TRBV6-3, could not be distinguished by the 87-base-pair reads and were therefore excluded. According to a later analysis, TCR association rates differed among HLA loci, with DRB1 alleles showing the most associated TCRs and HLA-C alleles showing the fewest. A cluster of highly shared sequence variants was judged likely to be a technical artifact of the sequencing pipeline. In a later analysis, HLA-associated TCR beta chains showed more clonal expansion and lower generation probabilities than non-associated chains that were equally common. Because HLA typing was missing for some donors at each locus, association tests included only the typed subset. Most TCR sequences were observed very rarely across donors, whereas some public TCRs were present in many individuals. Only TCR beta chains were sequenced in this cohort, and the absence of alpha or paired-chain data limited detectable features. Compared with the 666-donor mean, donors in an Asian-associated ancestry cluster had fewer N-insertions in productive TCRs, according to a later genetic analysis. A later analysis found that most CMV-associated TCR beta chains appeared HLA-restricted, with HLA associations seemingly driven largely by CMV exposure.

The TCR originated in a human donor in good health. The sample taken for sequencing was PBMCs. Rearrangement joined TRBV28 to TRBJ2-1; TRBD2 is a possible D gene, resting on 6 matching bases. The DNA sequence is given as TGTGCCAGCAGTTTCGGGGGTATCTTACAATTTTGGCAGTTCTTC. Its translation is CASSFGGILQFWQFF.